The table lists the clone carrying this T cell receptor beta chain with a count of one. Its target is not known. Data came from immunoSEQ multiplex PCR; TCRdb stores just in-frame clones and leaves some out. The table includes over 80,000 clones, roughly nine tenths detected once. There are 14 residues in the CDR3. V was pared by 5 bases and J by 10 bases, with 15 bases between. Per germline, CDR1 SGHTA and CDR2 FQGNSA. The sample is drawn from a study of OX40 agonist ivuxolimab in advanced cancers. Whole-study context: As their treatment, patients were administered ivuxolimab, an agonistic anti-OX40 (CD134) antibody. Findings of the study overall: Partial responders dosed at 0.1-3.0 mg/kg displayed clonal expansion ranking among the lowest. CD8+ T cells (on average) carried more expanded clones than CD4+ T cells. By week 6 at 0.1 to 3.0 mg/kg, blood CD4+ and CD8+ T cells had expanded clonally.

The chain recombines TRBV7-2 with TRBJ2-6, with a tentative D call TRBD1 (6 bases). The source material was CD4+ or CD8+ T cells sorted from blood, sampled in a trial of the OX40 agonist ivuxolimab. The source of this sequence is an adult with an advanced solid tumor such as melanoma, head and neck, liver or kidney cancer. The CDR3 DNA reads as TGTGCCAGCAGCCCCGACAGGACTCTGAACGTCCTGACTTTC. Translation gives CASSPDRTLNVLTF.